This T cell receptor (beta chain) stems from a study of blood T cell repertoires in COVID-19. Methods used by the authors: It was from reference gene primer amplification that nucleated cell counts were estimated. Clones were read by immunoSEQ multiplex PCR, and TCRdb kept only the in-frame ones, dropping some. V and J calls and clone size are given by that table; D and trimming were obtained from the DNA. The sample shows over 150,000 clones, roughly 84% of them seen only once. CDR1 and CDR2 (germline): LGHDT, YNNKEL (reference sequence). V was pared by 0 bases and J by 2 bases, with 3 bases of the junction left unmatched. The CDR3 runs 17 residues. A Seattle source enrolled patients during active infection and followed them longitudinally.

J is TRBJ1-6 and V is TRBV3-1 (or the pseudogene TRBV3-2), with 8 bases that match TRBD1. The specimen was peripheral blood. The TCR originated in a man older than 75 with COVID-19, enrolled during active disease. This chain's CDR3 is CASSQDPGGAYNSPLHF. CDR3 nucleotide sequence: TGTGCCAGCAGCCAAGATCCAGGGGGCGCCTATAATTCACCCCTCCACTTT.